The 18 T cell receptor beta chains below were found in one sample sequenced in a study of blood T cell repertoires in COVID-19. Some clones are missing from TCRdb's copy, which holds only in-frame ones; the method was immunoSEQ multiplex PCR. The sample has hundreds of thousands of clones; over 70% are singletons. Input material: peripheral blood. Receptors were obtained from a woman in her fifties or sixties with COVID-19, enrolled during active disease.

V usage is TRBV6-6 and J usage is TRBJ1-1; D is unresolved. The ends were cut back, 5 bases at V and 1 base at J, with 5 bases in the middle. The CDR3 has 12 residues. Germline CDR1 and CDR2: MNHNY and SVGAGI (reference sequence). CDR3 coding DNA: TGTGCCAGCAGTGGCAAGAACACTGAAGCTTTCTTT. It translates to CASSGKNTEAFF.

This sequence joins TRBV24-1 and TRBJ2-1; possible D gene TRBD2, 5 bases. Germline V gene lookup returns CDR1 KGHDR and CDR2 SFDVKD. V was clipped by 1 base and J by 6 bases, with 9 bases between them. The CDR3 is 14 amino acids. DNA of the CDR3: TGTGCCACCAGTGATTTCAGAGGGTTCAATGAGCAGTTCTTC. This encodes CATSDFRGFNEQFF.

The CDR3 loop is CASSKEPRTSKAHTQYF. The CDR3 region has the DNA TGTGCCAGCAGCAAAGAGCCCAGGACATCCAAGGCGCATACGCAGTATTTT. The chain joins TRBV21-1 to TRBJ2-3; the D call in the table, TRBD1, was not verified against the DNA. TRBV21-1 is reported as a pseudogene. This CDR3 has 17 amino acids.

This rearrangement joins TRBV6-4 to TRBJ1-1; no definite D call. V shed 9 bases and J shed 2 bases, with 10 bases lying between them. The CDR3 has 12 residues. Per the germline V gene, CDR1 is MRHNA and CDR2 is SNTAGT. The CDR3 bases are TGTGCCAGTCGAACTGGTAACACTGAAGCTTTCTTT. It translates to CASRTGNTEAFF.

This chain joins TRBV6-6 and TRBJ2-7; 7 bases are shared with TRBD2. The CDR3 length is 14 residues. Germline-derived CDR1 and CDR2 are MNHNY and SVGAGI (reference sequence). Losses at the gene ends were 0 bases for V and 5 bases for J; bases not matched to a gene: 4. CDR3 residues: CASSYSGLFDEQYF. In DNA, the CDR3 is TGTGCCAGCAGTTACTCGGGACTATTTGACGAGCAGTACTTC.

There are many counts of this clone. The J gene is TRBJ1-5, the V gene TRBV6-1; the D gene is possibly TRBD1 (5 bases). Trimming stripped 0 bases from V and 7 bases from J, with 16 bases between. Germline-derived CDR1 and CDR2 are MNHNS and SASEGT. The CDR3 covers 16 residues. The CDR3 region has the DNA TGTGCCAGCAGTGAAGCTCCCTCGGGGGGGACCCAGCCCCAGCATTTT. Translated, it gives CASSEAPSGGTQPQHF.

The chain uses TRBV10-1 and TRBJ2-7; possibly TRBD2 for D (6 bases). CDR1 is WNHNN and CDR2 is SYGVQD in the germline V gene (reference sequence). The CDR3 covers 15 residues. V lost 0 bases and J lost 5, with 14 bases in between. CDR3 amino acids: CASSESGAGFNEQYF. The CDR3 DNA sequence: TGCGCCAGCAGTGAGTCTGGGGCGGGATTTAACGAGCAGTACTTC.

V and J are TRBV11-3 and TRBJ2-7, with D unclear. Germline V gene lookup returns CDR1 SGHNT and CDR2 YENEEA. The CDR3 has 11 amino acids. Deletions cut 4 bases from V and 4 bases from J, with 5 bases between. Written as DNA, the CDR3 is TGTGCCAGCAGCTACGCGTACGAGCAGTACTTC. Its translation is CASSYAYEQYF.

The J gene is TRBJ2-1, the V gene TRBV14; 9 bases align to TRBD1. This CDR3 has 17 residues. Germline V gene data show CDR1 as SGHDN and CDR2 as FVKESK. Trimming removed 2 bases from V and 6 bases from J; junction bases left unmatched: 11. CDR3 protein: CASSQFYPGQGRNEQFF. DNA of the CDR3: TGTGCCAGCAGCCAATTCTACCCGGGACAGGGCCGCAATGAGCAGTTCTTC.

The chain employs TRBV5-1 and TRBJ2-7, with 10 bases lining up with TRBD1. This CDR3 contains 17 residues. The germline V gene has CDR1 SGHRS and CDR2 YFSETQ. Trimming cost V 0 bases and J 4 bases; bases outside gene matches: 10. CDR3 in amino acids: CASSLVAGQGTGYEQYF. In DNA form, the CDR3 reads TGCGCCAGCAGCTTGGTGGCGGGACAGGGGACGGGATACGAGCAGTACTTC.

This clone has only a few counts. V usage is TRBV7-9 and J usage is TRBJ2-5; D perhaps matches TRBD1 (5 bases). Germline loops: CDR1 SEHNR, CDR2 FQNEAQ (reference sequence). V was trimmed by 2 bases and J by 5 bases, leaving 9 bases between them. CDR3 length equals 13 residues. CDR3 coding DNA: TGTGCCAGCAGCTTACAGGGCCGGGAGACCCAGTACTTC. Amino acid sequence: CASSLQGRETQYF.

The chain carries TRBV7-9 and TRBJ2-7, with 8 bases that match TRBD1. Germline CDR1 reads SEHNR; CDR2 reads FQNEAQ (reference sequence). The CDR3 spans 14 residues. The V gene end was trimmed by 5 bases and the J gene end by 3 bases; junction bases not matched to a gene: 6. The chain's CDR3 is CASSQGAGFYEQYF. As DNA, the CDR3 is TGTGCCAGCAGCCAGGGGGCAGGGTTCTACGAGCAGTACTTC.

The chain has TRBV13 and TRBJ2-7, with TRBD1 as a possible D gene (6 bases). The V and J ends lost 5 bases and 4 bases respectively, with 15 bases between them. The germline gives CDR1 PRHDT, CDR2 FYEKMQ (reference sequence). The CDR3 contains 14 residues. This chain's CDR3 is CASSPRTARYEQYF. The CDR3, as DNA: TGTGCCAGCAGCCCTCGGACAGCCCGGTACGAGCAGTACTTC.

The genes are TRBV30 and TRBJ1-2; TRBD1 might be the D (5 bases). V was trimmed by 0 bases and J by 8 bases, leaving 7 bases between them. This CDR3 has 11 residues. Per the germline V gene, CDR1 is GTSNPN and CDR2 is SVGIG (reference sequence). This CDR3 is CAWSVGVGYTF. The CDR3 bases are TGTGCCTGGAGTGTAGGGGTGGGCTACACCTTC.

The chain combines TRBV5-1 with TRBJ2-1, with TRBD1 matching over 9 bases. Trimming at V came to 3 bases and at J to 10 bases, leaving 11 bases not matched to a gene. Germline CDR1 is SGHRS and CDR2 is YFSETQ. The CDR3 contains 15 residues. The CDR3 loop reads CASSSGQGSIEEQFF. CDR3 bases: TGCGCCAGCAGCTCCGGACAGGGGTCGATCGAAGAGCAGTTCTTC.

The chain is built from TRBV11-2 and TRBJ2-5; no clear D. The CDR3 consists of 11 residues. Germline loops: CDR1 SGHAT, CDR2 FQNNGV. V was trimmed by 4 bases and J by 6 bases, leaving 6 bases between them. The CDR3 loop is CASSSLKTQYF. The CDR3 DNA sequence: TGTGCCAGCAGCTCCTTAAAGACCCAGTACTTC.

The CDR3, as DNA: TGTGCCAGTCTAGCGGGAGGGCTTGGCAATGAGCAGTTCTTC. Protein: CASLAGGLGNEQFF. The chain has TRBV6-5 and TRBJ2-1, with 12 bases that match TRBD2. Germline-derived CDR1 and CDR2 are MNHEY and SVGAGI. The CDR3 contains 14 residues. V lost 9 bases, J lost 6 bases, and 6 bases stayed unmatched.

J is TRBJ2-2 and V is TRBV5-4; TRBD1 might be the D (5 bases). Germline V gene lookup returns CDR1 SGHNT and CDR2 YYREEE (reference sequence). The V end lost 4 bases, the J end lost 4 bases, and 11 bases lay between the germline ends. The CDR3 consists of 14 residues. The chain's CDR3 is CASSIDSPTGELFF. The CDR3 DNA follows: TGTGCCAGCAGCATAGACAGCCCCACCGGGGAGCTGTTTTTT.